The 13 T cell receptor beta chains presented below share a single source sample, sequenced in a study of T-cell memory formation after mild COVID-19. MiXCR, applied by TCRdb to the 5' RACE reads, yields one record per CDR3 protein. Among approximately 150,000 distinct CDR3 sequences listed, more than 12% were seen once. The sequenced sample was PBMCs or a T cell subset sorted from them (not recorded which). All receptors derive from an adult woman who had mild COVID-19 (a few samples of this study predate the infection). Cell type and time point are not known.

The chain employs TRBV5-1 and TRBJ2-7; D is perhaps TRBD1 (6 bases). The CDR3 contains 15 residues. Germline assignment: CDR1 SGHRS and CDR2 YFSETQ. V lost 1 base to trimming and J lost 9 bases, with 20 bases between them. The CDR3 coding sequence is TGCGCCAGCAGCTTGAGGGGGATGGACAGCACCGGGCAGTACTTC. Residues: CASSLRGMDSTGQYF.

CDR3 loop: CASSQEGEASYEQYF. CDR3 DNA: TGTGCCAGCAGCCAAGAAGGAGAGGCCTCCTACGAGCAGTACTTC. This sequence joins TRBV4-2 and TRBJ2-7; D is uncertain. V gave up 0 bases and J gave up 0 bases, with 9 bases separating them. Germline V lookup: CDR1 LGHNA, CDR2 YNFKEQ. This CDR3 is 15 amino acids long.

The DNA for the CDR3 is TGTGCCTGGACAGACTTCGCAGATACGCAGTATTTT. It translates to CAWTDFADTQYF. This sequence joins TRBV30 and TRBJ2-3; D is unclear. From germline, CDR1 is GTSNPN and CDR2 SVGIG (reference sequence). This CDR3 comprises 12 residues. Trimming pared 4 bases from V and 4 bases from J, leaving 9 bases between.

V and J are TRBV23-1 and TRBJ2-7; weak D call: TRBD2 (5 bases). TRBV23-1 is an ORF; its function is uncertain. Trimming removed 8 bases at V and 9 bases at J, with 14 bases between. The CDR3 has 11 amino acids. The CDR3 reads CASVGLGGQYF. The CDR3 coding sequence is TGCGCCAGCGTCGGGCTCGGAGGGCAGTACTTC.

Here the CDR3 DNA reads TGTGCCAGCAGCTTAGCGTCTAGCAACACTGAAGCTTTCTTT. Protein product: CASSLASSNTEAFF. The J gene is TRBJ1-1, the V gene TRBV7-2; D is undetermined. V gave up 0 bases and J gave up 2 bases, with 7 bases separating them. The CDR3 has 14 amino acids. The germline V gene encodes CDR1 SGHTA and CDR2 FQGNSA.

CDR3 region: CASSVDAGDSGNTIYF. CDR3 coding DNA: TGTGCCAGCAGCGTAGACGCAGGGGACTCTGGAAACACCATATATTTT. This chain links TRBV9 with TRBJ1-3; maybe TRBD1 (6 bases). The V gene lost 0 bases and the J gene lost 0 bases, with 10 bases spanning the gap. Per germline, CDR1 SGDLS and CDR2 YYNGEE. The CDR3 loop spans 16 amino acids.

The chain recombines TRBV6-1 with TRBJ2-1; 11 bases map to TRBD2. Trimming took 6 bases from V and 8 from J; bases not matched to a gene: 6. This CDR3 region has 14 residues. Looked up from germline, CDR1 is MNHNS and CDR2 is SASEGT. Written as DNA, the CDR3 is TGTGCCAGCAGGACCGGGACTAGCGGCGATGAGCAGTTCTTC. The encoded protein is CASRTGTSGDEQFF.

This clonotype came up a few times. This chain links TRBV5-1 with TRBJ2-7; D is unresolved. Trimming took 0 bases from V and 2 from J, leaving 6 bases between them. Germline V gene sequence: CDR1 SGHRS, CDR2 YFSETQ. CDR3 size: 13 residues. The CDR3 loop reads CASSLETAYEQYF. Written as DNA, the CDR3 is TGCGCCAGCAGCTTGGAAACAGCCTACGAGCAGTACTTC. Drawing the rest from reference TRBV5-1 and TRBJ2-7, the complete variable domain is KAGVTQTPRYLIKTRGQQVTLSCSPISGHRSVSWYQQTPGQGLQFLFEYFSETQRNKGNFPGRFSGRQFSNSRSEMNVSTLELGDSALYLCASSLETAYEQYFGPGTRLTVT.

The rearrangement uses TRBV12-3 or TRBV12-4 and TRBJ2-3, with D tentatively TRBD2 (7 bases). This CDR3 spans 16 amino acids. V gave up 6 bases and J gave up 4 bases, with 20 bases separating them. The CDR3 protein is CASSLGGGRRADTQYF. CDR3 bases: TGTGCCAGCAGCCTTGGGGGCGGGAGACGAGCAGATACGCAGTATTTT.

The rearrangement joins TRBV24-1 to TRBJ1-5; D uncertain. The CDR3 has 17 residues. Per germline, CDR1 KGHDR and CDR2 SFDVKD. Trimming left V 6 bases short and J 0 bases short, with 17 bases between. CDR3: CATSSARLQISNQPQHF. The CDR3 DNA is TGTGCCACCAGTTCCGCCCGACTACAGATTAGCAATCAGCCCCAGCATTTT.

This clonotype was counted at least ten times. This chain uses TRBV11-2 with TRBJ2-1; the match to TRBD1 covers 9 bases. Germline V CDR1 and CDR2: SGHAT, FQNNGV. The V gene end was trimmed by 5 bases and the J gene end by 8 bases; junction bases not matched to a gene: 16. The CDR3 extends over 17 amino acids. The CDR3 region is CASSPLRHRGRIDEQFF. CDR3 DNA: TGTGCCAGCAGCCCCTTAAGACACAGGGGGCGGATCGATGAGCAGTTCTTC.

J is TRBJ2-1 and V is TRBV6-1; TRBD2 matches 9 bases. The junction had 3 bases not matched to a gene; V was cut back by 5 bases and J by 10 bases. The germline gives CDR1 MNHNS, CDR2 SASEGT. This CDR3 has 12 residues. In nucleotides, the CDR3 is TGTGCCAGCAGTACCCTAGCGGGAGAGCAGTTCTTC. It yields the protein CASSTLAGEQFF.

The chain employs TRBV29-1 and TRBJ2-2; tentative D call: TRBD1 (6 bases). V was trimmed by 7 bases and J by 5 bases, leaving 23 bases between them. Germline CDR1 reads SQVTM; CDR2 reads ANQGSEA. The CDR3 has 16 amino acids. Written as DNA, the CDR3 is TGCAGCGCTGGGGTTCATTCGGGCAGGGGAACCGGGGAGCTGTTTTTT. Translation: CSAGVHSGRGTGELFF.